The 17 T cell receptor beta chains listed next were all sequenced from one sample in a study of CD8 T cells in ankylosing spondylitis. One entry per CDR3 protein, called by TCRdb with MiXCR from the 5' RACE reads. The repertoire consists of approximately 350,000 distinct CDR3 sequences, with 14% to 15% occurring once and the leading ten covering about 1%. Sequenced sample: blood, either unsorted or a sorted T cell fraction (not recorded which). The source is a male donor with ankylosing spondylitis or in good health (not recorded which).

There are a few counts of this clonotype. The V call is TRBV10-3, the J call TRBJ1-4; 7 nucleotides align to TRBD1. Germline CDR1 is ENHRY and CDR2 is SYGVKD. The CDR3 is made up of 15 amino acids. J lost 5 bases, V lost 2 bases, and 5 bases had no gene match. The CDR3 DNA is TGTGCCATCAGTGAGGGCAGGGGGGGAAATGAAAAACTGTTTTTT. Translating it yields CAISEGRGGNEKLFF.

V and J are TRBV6-5 and TRBJ2-3; 7 bases agree with TRBD2. V lost 4 bases, J lost 0 bases, and 10 bases stayed unmatched. Germline V CDR1 and CDR2: MNHEY, SVGAGI. The CDR3 loop spans 17 amino acids. CDR3 sequence (DNA): TGTGCCAGCAGTTTTTCGACTAGCCTAGGCAGCACAGATACGCAGTATTTT. It is translated as CASSFSTSLGSTDTQYF.

The V gene is TRBV5-6, the J gene TRBJ2-7, with D unclear. The CDR3 sequence is 14 residues long. CDR1 SGHDT and CDR2 YYEEEE come from the germline V gene. Between the trimmed V and J ends, which lost 2 bases and 3 bases, there was a span of 12 bases. For the CDR3, the DNA is TGTGCCAGCAGCTTAGGCAGGAGATTCTACGAGCAGTACTTC. Its protein is CASSLGRRFYEQYF.

The table lists this clonotype with a few counts. The rearrangement joins TRBV3-1 to TRBJ2-7; TRBD1 might be the D (6 bases). V dropped 3 bases and J dropped 6 bases, with 12 bases sitting between them. The germline V gene has CDR1 LGHDT and CDR2 YNNKEL (reference sequence). CDR3 length: 13 amino acids. This chain's CDR3 is CASSHGTYFEQYF. The DNA of the CDR3 is TGTGCCAGCAGCCATGGGACATACTTCGAGCAGTACTTC.

In its sample, this clonotype was seen once. The J gene is TRBJ2-1, the V gene TRBV6-1; the D gene is possibly TRBD1 (5 bases). The CDR3 is made up of 15 amino acids. V lost 2 bases and J 9 bases, leaving 17 bases between the germline ends. Germline V gene sequence: CDR1 MNHNS, CDR2 SASEGT. The CDR3 bases are TGTGCCAGCAGTGAATTCGTAATTGGGGCAGCTGAGCAGTTCTTC. This codes for CASSEFVIGAAEQFF.

This clonotype has a handful of counts. The V gene is TRBV11-2, the J gene TRBJ2-2; D possibly corresponds to TRBD2 (5 bases). The CDR3 extends over 15 amino acids. V was clipped by 5 bases and J by 0 bases, with 10 bases between them. Germline V gene data show CDR1 as SGHAT and CDR2 as FQNNGV. The CDR3 nucleotides are TGTGCCAGCAGCCTAAGCGGCCCGAACACCGGGGAGCTGTTTTTT. This encodes CASSLSGPNTGELFF.

This clonotype came up many times. The chain employs TRBV12-3 or TRBV12-4 and TRBJ1-2; D not certain. With 3 bases removed from V and 4 bases from J, the gap between germline ends came to 9 bases. CDR3 length equals 13 residues. CDR3 in DNA: TGTGCCAGCAGTTTTGACCCATTCTATGGCTACACCTTC. Translating it yields CASSFDPFYGYTF.

The chain is built from TRBV20-1 and TRBJ1-2, with 9 bases aligning to TRBD1. This CDR3 has 14 residues. Germline CDR1 reads DFQATT; CDR2 reads SNEGSKA (reference sequence). Germline trimming cut 4 bases from V and 7 bases from J; bases unmatched to any gene: 10. DNA of the CDR3: TGCAGTGCTACCCCTAGGGGACAGGGAACTGGCTACACCTTC. Amino acid sequence: CSATPRGQGTGYTF.

V and J are TRBV12-3 or TRBV12-4 and TRBJ1-1, with a weak D call TRBD1 (5 bases). The CDR3 totals 16 residues. Trimming left V 6 bases short and J 0 bases short, with 17 bases between. Here the CDR3 reads CASSPSGGMMNTEAFF. In DNA form, the CDR3 reads TGTGCCAGCAGCCCTAGCGGGGGGATGATGAACACTGAAGCTTTCTTT.

J is TRBJ2-7 and V is TRBV3-1; 7 bases map to TRBD1. V was clipped by 4 bases and J by 2 bases; unmatched bases: 11. Germline V CDR1 and CDR2: LGHDT, YNNKEL (reference sequence). The CDR3 is 16 residues long. Here the CDR3 reads CASSRPSGDSTYEQYF. DNA of the CDR3: TGTGCCAGCAGCCGACCCTCAGGGGACAGCACCTACGAGCAGTACTTC.

Only a few counts were recorded for this clonotype. The chain employs TRBV5-1 and TRBJ1-6, with D perhaps matching TRBD1 (5 bases). V was trimmed by 3 bases and J by 10 bases, leaving 14 bases between them. This CDR3 is built from 14 residues. Germline V gene lookup returns CDR1 SGHRS and CDR2 YFSETQ. DNA of the CDR3: TGCGCCAGCAGCTCTCAGGGAGAGCGGTCACCCCTCCACTTT. This sequence encodes CASSSQGERSPLHF.

The chain carries TRBV30 and TRBJ2-7; D is perhaps TRBD1 (6 bases). The V end was cut by 8 bases, the J end by 3 bases, with 14 bases between. Germline CDR1 is GTSNPN and CDR2 is SVGIG (reference sequence). CDR3 length equals 12 residues. CDR3 region: CAGGRGSYEQYF. For the CDR3, the DNA is TGTGCCGGAGGTAGGGGGAGCTACGAGCAGTACTTC.

This clonotype came up a few times. The gene calls are TRBV18 and TRBJ1-2, with 8 bases lining up with TRBD1. This CDR3 has 14 amino acids. Trimming at V came to 3 bases and at J to 6 bases, leaving 6 bases not matched to a gene. Germline lookup yields CDR1 KGHSH and CDR2 LQKENI. CDR3 residues: CASSPIMDRDGYTF. In nucleotides, the CDR3 is TGTGCCAGCTCACCGATAATGGACAGGGATGGCTACACCTTC.

This clonotype was found a few times. The rearrangement links TRBV20-1 to TRBJ2-2; 12 nucleotides line up with TRBD2. The CDR3 runs to 14 residues. Germline V gene sequence: CDR1 DFQATT, CDR2 SNEGSKA (reference sequence). V dropped 5 bases and J dropped 7; count of bases not matched to a gene: 5. This CDR3 reads CSARLAGGVGELFF. CDR3 in DNA: TGCAGTGCTCGGCTAGCGGGGGGGGTCGGGGAGCTGTTTTTT.

This clonotype has ten or more counts. The chain joins TRBV5-6 to TRBJ1-2; the D is unclear. CDR3 length: 12 amino acids. Germline assignment: CDR1 SGHDT and CDR2 YYEEEE. The ends were cut back, 0 bases at V and 10 bases at J, with 10 bases in the middle. CDR3 residues: CASSLVWASYTF. CDR3 nucleotide sequence: TGTGCCAGCAGCTTGGTTTGGGCTTCCTACACCTTC.

This clonotype was seen a few times. The CDR3 DNA sequence: TGTGCCAGCAGTTCCGGCAGCCAAGAGACCCAGTACTTC. As protein: CASSSGSQETQYF. The chain uses TRBV12-3 or TRBV12-4 and TRBJ2-5; no clear D gene. The CDR3 spans 13 residues. Trimming left V 4 bases short and J 1 base short, with 7 bases between.

This clonotype has ten or more counts. The chain recombines TRBV27 with TRBJ1-6; TRBD1 matches at 8 bases. In germline, CDR1 is MNHEY, CDR2 SMNVEV (reference sequence). V shed 6 bases, J shed 4 bases, and the junction held 8 bases outside the gene matches. The CDR3 runs to 16 residues. CDR3 loop: CASSLPGQGYNSPLHF. As DNA, the CDR3 is TGTGCCAGCAGCTTACCCGGACAGGGTTATAATTCACCCCTCCACTTT.